One and the same sample provided the 4 T cell receptor beta chains below, sequenced in a study of blood T cells in healthy people across ages. Primed by a sample-barcoded 5' primer and a J-beta primer mix, a second PCR proceeded for roughly 6 to 12 cycles. TCRdb reprocessed the 5' RACE reads via MiXCR and lists one record per CDR3 protein. The sample yields 1.5 million to 2 million distinct CDR3 sequences, 28% seen once. The sequenced sample was blood. The receptors here all came from a woman between 25 and 40 years old in good health.

This clonotype was counted many times. This chain joins TRBV20-1 and TRBJ2-5; the D gene is possibly TRBD2 (6 bases). V shed 3 bases and J shed 5 bases, with 16 bases lying between them. The CDR3 length is 14 residues. CDR1 is DFQATT and CDR2 is SNEGSKA in the germline V gene (reference sequence). The CDR3 DNA sequence: TGCAGTGCTAGGGCTCCGGGAGCGGTGGAGACCCAGTACTTC. Protein product: CSARAPGAVETQYF.

In DNA form, the CDR3 reads TGTGCCAGCAGTTACTCGGGGCCAGTACGGAACACTGAAGCTTTCTTT. Translation gives CASSYSGPVRNTEAFF. The chain carries TRBV6-6 and TRBJ1-1; perhaps TRBD1 as D (5 bases). There are 16 residues in the CDR3. Germline-derived CDR1 and CDR2 are MNHNY and SVGAGI (reference sequence). The ends were cut back, 0 bases at V and 1 base at J, with 12 bases in the middle.

The gene calls are TRBV27 and TRBJ1-6, with 10 bases that match TRBD1. Germline loops: CDR1 MNHEY, CDR2 SMNVEV (reference sequence). The CDR3 has 14 residues. Trimming removed 5 bases from V and 12 bases from J; junction bases left unmatched: 7. CDR3 nucleotide sequence: TGTGCCAGCAGTCCGGGACAGGGGCAGGTACCCCTCCACTTT. This sequence encodes CASSPGQGQVPLHF.

Only a few counts were recorded for this clonotype. V and J are TRBV6-5 and TRBJ2-1, with D possibly matching TRBD2 (7 bases). The CDR3 runs to 14 residues. Germline V CDR1 and CDR2: MNHEY, SVGAGI. The V gene lost 4 bases and the J gene lost 9 bases, with 16 bases spanning the gap. CDR3 amino acids: CASSLTRGAGEQFF. The CDR3 DNA sequence: TGTGCCAGCAGTTTAACTCGGGGGGCCGGTGAGCAGTTCTTC.